This entry concerns a single T cell receptor beta chain. Which cohort a participant joined came from the clinical history participants gave. These data are taken from a study of blood T cell repertoires in COVID-19. Study-level information: Material from acute and convalescent COVID-19 was sourced from the United States, Italy and Spain. PBMCs, B-cell-depleted T cells, or T cells provided the cDNA or gDNA that made up the material.

As originally analysed: Amplifying reference gene primers gave estimates of nucleated cell counts. Sequencing used immunoSEQ multiplex PCR; TCRdb keeps in-frame clones, though not all of them. The DNA was the basis for D and trimming; V, J and clone size are from that table. The sample contains 310,000 or so clones, about 91% of which appear only once. Trimming pared 3 bases from V and 2 bases from J, leaving 7 bases between. CDR3 length equals 13 residues. Per the germline V gene, CDR1 is MDHEN and CDR2 is SYDVKM. This clonotype was obtained from a woman aged 18-29 years who had recovered from COVID-19. The chain is built from TRBV28 and TRBJ1-1, with D unresolved. Sequencing was performed on PBMCs or T cells enriched from blood (not recorded which). The CDR3 loop is CASSLRENTEAFF. DNA of the CDR3: TGTGCCAGCAGTTTGAGGGAAAACACTGAAGCTTTCTTT.